The 7 T cell receptor beta chains below come from one sample, sequenced in a study of T cells in Graves' hyperthyroidism and ophthalmopathy. RNA transcripts provided the source from which TCR beta CDR3 regions were amplified. The HTBI primer set served for first-round RT-PCR of the TCR CDR3. TCRdb called the multiplex PCR reads again in MiXCR, with one record for every CDR3 protein. This table has approximately 610,000 distinct CDR3 sequences, over 12% appearing once. The specimen was blood. The origin of the receptors is a woman between 35 and 50 years old with Graves' ophthalmopathy.

The V gene is TRBV14, the J gene TRBJ2-7; possible D gene TRBD2, 6 bases. Trimming took 3 bases from V and 3 from J, leaving 12 bases between them. The CDR3 loop spans 14 amino acids. CDR1 SGHDN and CDR2 FVKESK come from the germline V gene. Here the CDR3 reads CASSQDGSFYEQYF. CDR3 coding DNA: TGTGCCAGCAGCCAGGACGGGAGTTTCTACGAGCAGTACTTC. Full variable domain (outside the CDR3, taken from reference TRBV14 and TRBJ2-7): EAGVTQFPSHSVIEKGQTVTLRCDPISGHDNLYWYRRVMGKEIKFLLHFVKESKQDESGMPNNRFLAERTGGTYSTLKVQPAELEDSGVYFCASSQDGSFYEQYFGPGTRLTVT.

This clonotype was counted ten times or more. J is TRBJ2-7 and V is TRBV15; D might be TRBD1 (6 bases). The CDR3 extends over 13 amino acids. V dropped 0 bases and J dropped 7 bases, with 10 bases sitting between them. Germline loops: CDR1 LNHNV, CDR2 YYDKDF (reference sequence). The CDR3 here is CATSRDQGSEQYF. For the CDR3, the DNA is TGTGCCACCAGCAGAGATCAGGGGAGTGAGCAGTACTTC.

In its sample, this clonotype was seen a few times. The rearrangement uses TRBV24-1 and TRBJ2-2; a possible D gene is TRBD1 (6 bases). The CDR3 length is 14 residues. V was trimmed by 2 bases and J by 4 bases, leaving 7 bases between them. CDR1 and CDR2 (germline): KGHDR, SFDVKD. The CDR3 DNA follows: TGTGCCACCAGTGATTACAGGGCCACCGGGGAGCTGTTTTTT. Its protein product is CATSDYRATGELFF.

This clonotype was observed many times. This chain links TRBV6-1 with TRBJ1-1, with 10 nucleotides matching TRBD1. V was pared by 6 bases and J by 4 bases, with 5 bases of the junction left unmatched. The CDR3 spans 14 residues. From germline, CDR1 is MNHNS and CDR2 SASEGT. CDR3 sequence reads: CASRRQGAFTEAFF. CDR3 nucleotide sequence: TGTGCCAGCAGGCGACAGGGGGCCTTCACTGAAGCTTTCTTT.

Many counts were recorded for this clonotype. The chain recombines TRBV27 with TRBJ1-5, with D possibly being TRBD1 (5 bases). Germline V gives CDR1 MNHEY, CDR2 SMNVEV (reference sequence). Trimming shortened V by 4 bases and J by 2 bases, and 9 bases separated the two germline ends. CDR3 length equals 14 residues. The CDR3 DNA reads TGTGCCAGCAGTTGGACACTGGGCAATCAGCCCCAGCATTTT. Translated, it gives CASSWTLGNQPQHF.

This clonotype was seen ten or more times. This rearrangement joins TRBV29-1 to TRBJ1-5; 7 nucleotides align to TRBD1. V lost 3 bases, J lost 7 bases, and 6 bases stayed unmatched. The CDR3 is made up of 13 amino acids. Germline CDR1 is SQVTM and CDR2 is ANQGSEA. The CDR3 reads CSVELTGEQPQHF. The CDR3, as DNA: TGCAGCGTTGAGCTCACAGGGGAGCAGCCCCAGCATTTT. The full variable domain, in which reference TRBV29-1 and TRBJ1-5 provide the parts outside the CDR3, is SAVISQKPSRDICQRGTSLTIQCQVDSQVTMMFWYRQQPGQSLTLIATANQGSEATYESGFVIDKFPISRPNLTFSTLTVSNMSPEDSSIYLCSVELTGEQPQHFGDGTRLSIL.

A few counts support this clonotype. This sequence joins TRBV5-1 and TRBJ1-5; D remains unclear. V was clipped by 0 bases and J by 4 bases, with 11 bases between them. The CDR3 has 15 amino acids. Per germline, CDR1 SGHRS and CDR2 YFSETQ. CDR3 sequence reads: CASSLVPGRNQPQHF. In nucleotides, the CDR3 is TGCGCCAGCAGCTTGGTTCCCGGACGGAATCAGCCCCAGCATTTT.